The 13 T cell receptor beta chains below were found in one sample sequenced in a study of T and B cells in COVID-19 patients (dated by TCRdb to about 2020). Genomic DNA extracted from blood, in amounts of about 220-500 ng, served as the starting material for amplifying TRB repertoires. Sequencing was carried out with an Illumina MiSeq. Multiplex PCR with BIOMED2 TRB-A/B primer pools was used to amplify TRB rearrangements. TCRdb reprocessing: public reads trimmed at Q25 with fastp, clones called with MiXCR, in-frame beta chains kept. Duplicate CDR3 protein sequences are folded into a single record with the most common DNA and genes. This sample comprises 4,000 to 4,500 distinct CDR3 sequences, about 25% of them detected only once. The ten largest account for about 23% of the sample. Sequenced input: blood. The receptor set was obtained from a human donor with active COVID-19.

This clonotype is deemed medium-sized. This rearrangement joins TRBV10-3 to TRBJ2-1; 13 nucleotides match TRBD2. This CDR3 is built from 16 residues. V trimming: 0 bases; J trimming: 10 bases; junction bases outside the gene matches: 6. CDR1 and CDR2 from the germline V gene are ENHRY and SYGVKD. The CDR3 bases are TGTGCCATCAGTGAGTCAGTACCGACTAGCGGGGGGGAGCAGTTCTTC. Translation: CAISESVPTSGGEQFF.

This clonotype is deemed medium-sized. V is TRBV19 and J is TRBJ1-4; possible D gene TRBD1, 6 bases. CDR1 is LNHDA and CDR2 is SQIVND in the germline V gene (reference sequence). V lost 3 bases and J lost 5, with 10 bases in between. The CDR3 consists of 14 residues. The CDR3 nucleotides are TGTGCCAGTAGTATCTGGCAGGGGAATGAAAAACTGTTTTTT. It is translated as CASSIWQGNEKLFF.

This clonotype has just one count. V usage is TRBV27 and J usage is TRBJ2-1; 9 bases align to TRBD2. The CDR3 is made up of 16 amino acids. CDR1 is MNHEY, CDR2 SMNVEV, per germline (reference sequence). V lost 5 bases and J lost 0; bases outside the gene matches: 5. The CDR3 DNA reads TGTGCCAGCAGTCGGACTAGCGTTAGCTCCTACAATGAGCAGTTCTTC. Encoded protein: CASSRTSVSSYNEQFF.

This clonotype is medium-sized within its sample. The gene calls are TRBV6-6 and TRBJ2-2, with D hard to call. Germline CDR1 and CDR2: MNHNY and SVGAGI (reference sequence). The length of the CDR3 is 15 residues. The V end was cut by 7 bases, the J end by 0 bases, with 12 bases between. The CDR3 loop is CASKLARANTGELFF. CDR3 bases: TGTGCCAGCAAACTCGCCAGAGCGAACACCGGGGAGCTGTTTTTT.

By share, this clonotype ranks as medium-sized. V gene TRBV19 combines with J gene TRBJ1-5; D uncertain. Germline V CDR1 and CDR2: LNHDA, SQIVND (reference sequence). V was clipped by 0 bases and J by 3 bases, with 9 bases between them. The CDR3 runs 15 residues. CDR3 residues: CASSIDRGFNQPQHF. CDR3 DNA sequence: TGTGCCAGTAGTATAGATCGGGGATTCAATCAGCCCCAGCATTTT.

This clonotype is medium-sized within its sample. The chain employs TRBV5-6 and TRBJ1-4, with 8 bases aligning to TRBD1. V gave up 4 bases and J gave up 8 bases; unmatched junction bases: 7. This CDR3 region has 14 residues. Germline-derived CDR1 and CDR2 are SGHDT and YYEEEE. CDR3 amino acids: CASSRQGIGEKLFF. In DNA, the CDR3 is TGTGCCAGCAGCCGACAGGGGATTGGGGAAAAACTGTTTTTT.

The gene calls are TRBV12-5 and TRBJ1-4; D unclear. The CDR3 spans 11 residues. The V gene's germline CDR1 is LGHNT and CDR2 FRNRAP. The V gene lost 1 base and the J gene lost 7 bases, with 1 base spanning the gap. The CDR3 region is CASGLGEKLFF. For the CDR3, the DNA is TGTGCTAGTGGTTTGGGTGAAAAACTGTTTTTT.

This clonotype was detected once. This chain joins TRBV19 and TRBJ2-7; 12 bases fit TRBD2. V dropped 6 bases and J dropped 4; count of bases not matched to a gene: 4. The CDR3 runs to 14 residues. The germline gives CDR1 LNHDA, CDR2 SQIVND (reference sequence). The CDR3 DNA follows: TGTGCCAGTAGACTAGCGGGAGGTTTGTACGAGCAGTACTTC. The encoded protein is CASRLAGGLYEQYF.

As concerns this clonotype: This sequence may be a read error, since a much larger clone differs from it by one base. J is TRBJ2-5 and V is TRBV6-1; D is perhaps TRBD2 (5 bases). Per the germline V gene, CDR1 is MNHNS and CDR2 is SASEGT. Trimming shortened V by 2 bases and J by 5 bases, and 21 bases separated the two germline ends. This CDR3 has 17 residues. The CDR3 sequence: CASSERSLSGIGETQYF. Written as DNA, the CDR3 is TGTGCCAGCAGTGAAAGGTCATTATCGGGAATAGGGGAGACCCAGTACTTC.

Notes on this clonotype: This CDR3 fails to terminate in the conserved phenylalanine or tryptophan, so it likely reflects a read error. This chain connects TRBV5-6 to TRBJ2-7, with 12 bases aligning to TRBD1. CDR3 length equals 13 residues. The trim removed 6 bases at V and 5 bases at J, leaving 3 bases unmatched. CDR1 SGHDT and CDR2 YYEEEE come from the germline V gene. DNA for the CDR3: TGTGCCAGCACCGGGACAGGGGGCGACGAGCAGTACTTG. Amino acids: CASTGTGGDEQYL.

This clonotype was seen a handful of times. The chain uses TRBV12-3 or TRBV12-4 and TRBJ1-1; perhaps TRBD1 as D (6 bases). V gave up 2 bases and J gave up 6 bases, with 19 bases separating them. The CDR3 spans 16 residues. The DNA for the CDR3 is TGTGCCAGCAGTTTAACTAGGGGGACGGGGATCCCTGAAGCTTTCTTT. It specifies CASSLTRGTGIPEAFF.

This rearrangement joins TRBV6-5 to TRBJ2-4; D gene unclear. Deletions cut 6 bases from V and 6 bases from J, with 18 bases between. Per the germline V gene, CDR1 is MNHEY and CDR2 is SVGAGI. The CDR3 has 15 residues. The CDR3 region is CASRTPPGRRNIQYF. DNA for the CDR3: TGTGCCAGCAGGACCCCCCCGGGTAGGAGAAACATTCAGTACTTC.

By frequency in the sample, this clonotype is medium-sized. This chain's CDR3 is CASSYWETQYF. Here the CDR3 DNA reads TGTGCCAGCAGTTACTGGGAGACCCAGTACTTC. V is TRBV6-2 or TRBV6-3 and J is TRBJ2-5; no clear D gene. CDR1 and CDR2 (germline): MNHEY, SVGEGT. The length of the CDR3 is 11 residues. V lost 1 base and J 5 bases, leaving 2 bases between the germline ends.